Each of the 24 T cell receptor beta chains below was sequenced from the same sample in a study of T cell responses to AZD1222 COVID-19 vaccine (dated by TCRdb to the early 2020s). The sample's time point label, decoded: about 28 days (+/-7) after the second vaccine dose. The library was produced with the immunoSEQ multiplex PCR assay. TCRdb's version of the immuneACCESS table is confined to in-frame rearrangements and falls short of the full clone set. An unresolved V gene accounts for under half of the shortfall where checked; the remainder is of unknown origin. The table for this sample lists over 110,000 clones; roughly nine tenths of them were counted only once. Clones ranked in the top ten supply about a tenth of the sample. The material was peripheral blood, obtained 28 days after the second AZD1222 dose. The receptors here all came from an adult who received the AZD1222 COVID-19 vaccine.

V is TRBV28 and J is TRBJ1-5, with D uncertain. The V end lost 2 bases, the J end lost 4 bases, and 12 bases lay between the germline ends. The CDR3 has 15 amino acids. CDR1 MDHEN and CDR2 SYDVKM come from the germline V gene. In DNA, the CDR3 is TGTGCCAGCAGTTTAGTTGGCGGACCGAATCAGCCCCAGCATTTT. As protein: CASSLVGGPNQPQHF.

The genes are TRBV6-5 and TRBJ1-2; no clear D gene. V dropped 0 bases and J dropped 2 bases, with 10 bases sitting between them. Germline V CDR1 and CDR2: MNHEY, SVGAGI. The CDR3 has 15 amino acids. The CDR3 here is CASSYSGGRNYGYTF. CDR3 nucleotide sequence: TGTGCCAGCAGTTACTCCGGTGGGAGGAACTATGGCTACACCTTC.

The genes are TRBV28 and TRBJ1-2, with 7 positions matching TRBD1. The CDR3 extends over 11 amino acids. Per germline, CDR1 MDHEN and CDR2 SYDVKM. Trimming took 5 bases from V and 7 from J; bases not matched to a gene: 1. CDR3: CASSDRVGYTF. CDR3 DNA: TGTGCCAGCAGTGACAGGGTTGGCTACACCTTC.

This clone was observed a handful of times. The chain has TRBV5-1 and TRBJ1-6; D remains unclear. The CDR3 runs 16 residues. Germline V gene data show CDR1 as SGHRS and CDR2 as YFSETQ. Between the trimmed V and J ends, which lost 0 bases and 7 bases, there was a span of 14 bases. CDR3 sequence: CASSLEARASNSPLHF. The CDR3 DNA sequence: TGCGCCAGCAGCTTGGAAGCTCGGGCATCAAATTCACCCCTCCACTTT.

The V call is TRBV27, the J call TRBJ2-2; TRBD2 might be the D (5 bases). Trimming took off 0 bases at V and 0 bases at J, with 8 bases between the two ends. In germline, CDR1 is MNHEY, CDR2 SMNVEV (reference sequence). This CDR3 spans 16 amino acids. The CDR3: CASSLSGLPNTGELFF. CDR3 DNA sequence: TGTGCCAGCAGTTTATCTGGACTTCCGAACACCGGGGAGCTGTTTTTT.

V is TRBV19 and J is TRBJ1-2; 10 positions agree with TRBD1. The trim removed 6 bases at V and 5 bases at J, leaving 3 bases unmatched. This CDR3 has 13 residues. Germline-derived CDR1 and CDR2 are LNHDA and SQIVND (reference sequence). The CDR3 region has the DNA TGTGCCAGTAGCCCGGGACAGGGGTATGGCTACACCTTC. Its protein is CASSPGQGYGYTF.

CDR3 DNA: TGCAGCGCCGCTGGGACAGCTGACTCGTATGGCTACACCTTC. Amino acid sequence: CSAAGTADSYGYTF. The V call is TRBV29-1, the J call TRBJ1-2, with 7 bases identical to TRBD1. Trimming took 7 bases from V and 5 from J; bases not matched to a gene: 13. CDR1 SQVTM and CDR2 ANQGSEA come from the germline V gene. This CDR3 region has 14 residues.

Points on this clone: Other DNA sequences within the sample encode an identical CDR3. V and J are TRBV19 and TRBJ1-1; 7 bases map to TRBD1. Germline values: CDR1 LNHDA, CDR2 SQIVND (reference sequence). CDR3 length equals 13 residues. The V segment lost 6 bases and the J segment 3 bases; nucleotides outside the gene matches: 4. CDR3 sequence: CASSSDRDTEAFF. CDR3 DNA sequence: TGTGCCAGTAGCTCAGACAGGGACACTGAAGCTTTCTTT.

V is TRBV6-5 and J is TRBJ1-2; 7 bases map to TRBD1. The CDR3 covers 13 residues. CDR1 is MNHEY, CDR2 SVGAGI, per germline. V lost 6 bases to trimming and J lost 7 bases; unmatched junction nucleotides: 8. The CDR3 loop reads CASRQGKVSGYTF. CDR3 bases: TGTGCCAGCAGACAGGGGAAAGTAAGTGGCTACACCTTC.

The chain carries TRBV4-3 and TRBJ1-4, with D perhaps matching TRBD1 (5 bases). The germline V and J ends were trimmed by 0 bases and 8 bases, with 19 bases remaining between them. The CDR3 runs 17 residues. Germline values: CDR1 LGHNA, CDR2 YSLEER. CDR3 protein: CASSQDWMSGTGEKLFF. CDR3 DNA sequence: TGCGCCAGCAGCCAAGATTGGATGTCGGGGACGGGCGAAAAACTGTTTTTT.

The chain uses TRBV6-4 and TRBJ1-1; D call uncertain. There are 14 residues in the CDR3. CDR1 is MRHNA and CDR2 is SNTAGT in the germline V gene. The ends were cut back, 4 bases at V and 10 bases at J, with 19 bases in the middle. CDR3 protein: CASSAGTSPPRAFF. In DNA, the CDR3 is TGTGCCAGCAGTGCGGGAACCTCTCCCCCCCGAGCTTTCTTT.

V gene TRBV7-2 combines with J gene TRBJ2-1; TRBD2 agrees at 12 bases. Germline lookup yields CDR1 SGHTA and CDR2 FQGNSA. V shed 5 bases and J 11 bases; nucleotides not matched to a gene: 10. This CDR3 has 15 amino acids. CDR3 region: CASSEQGTSGSKQFF. CDR3 nucleotides: TGTGCCAGCAGCGAACAGGGGACTAGCGGGTCAAAGCAGTTCTTC.

This clone showed up just once. This rearrangement joins TRBV7-2 to TRBJ2-3, with 12 bases fitting TRBD2. Unmatched junction bases numbered 5, after V lost 5 bases and J lost 2 bases. This CDR3 contains 16 residues. Germline loops: CDR1 SGHTA, CDR2 FQGNSA. The CDR3 nucleotides read TGTGCCAGCAGCATACTAGCGGGGGGCAACACAGATACGCAGTATTTT. This codes for CASSILAGGNTDTQYF.

The chain combines TRBV5-5 with TRBJ2-1, with 10 bases aligning to TRBD2. The CDR3 extends over 15 amino acids. Trimming took 3 bases from V and 5 from J; bases not matched to a gene: 5. In germline, CDR1 is SGHKS, CDR2 YYEKEE (reference sequence). CDR3 protein: CASSSLAGANNEQFF. The CDR3 nucleotides read TGTGCCAGCAGCTCCCTAGCGGGAGCTAACAATGAGCAGTTCTTC.

The CDR3 DNA reads TGTGCCAGCAGCTTGGGGACAGGGTTAGGAAACACCATATATTTT. Protein: CASSLGTGLGNTIYF. The chain links TRBV5-4 to TRBJ1-3, with 8 positions matching TRBD1. Germline assignment: CDR1 SGHNT and CDR2 YYREEE (reference sequence). With 0 bases clipped from V and 4 bases from J, the junction kept 3 bases outside the gene matches. The CDR3 extends over 15 amino acids.

This chain uses TRBV5-6 with TRBJ1-1; D is perhaps TRBD1 (6 bases). The V end was cut by 1 base, the J end by 7 bases, with 17 bases between. CDR1 is SGHDT and CDR2 is YYEEEE in the germline V gene. This CDR3 spans 15 amino acids. The CDR3 spells CASSLYWEGVNEAFF. The CDR3 DNA is TGTGCCAGCAGCTTGTATTGGGAGGGGGTAAATGAAGCTTTCTTT.

This clone was recorded only once. The J gene is TRBJ2-1, the V gene TRBV4-2; 9 bases line up with TRBD2. CDR3 length: 15 residues. The V and J ends lost 0 bases and 5 bases, in that order; junction bases with no gene match: 2. Germline values: CDR1 LGHNA, CDR2 YNFKEQ. CDR3 region: CASSQELAGNNEQFF. CDR3 coding DNA: TGTGCCAGCAGCCAAGAGCTAGCGGGGAACAATGAGCAGTTCTTC.

This chain joins TRBV14 and TRBJ2-2; D is ambiguous. The germline CDR1 and CDR2 sequences are SGHDN and FVKESK. CDR3 length: 12 amino acids. Between the trimmed V and J ends, which lost 4 bases and 4 bases, there was a span of 4 bases. CDR3 amino acids: CASSRFTGELFF. The CDR3 nucleotides are TGTGCCAGCAGCCGATTCACCGGGGAGCTGTTTTTT.

The chain joins TRBV28 to TRBJ2-3, with D unresolved. CDR1 and CDR2 (germline): MDHEN, SYDVKM. The CDR3 spans 14 residues. Trimming pared 6 bases from V and 0 bases from J, leaving 10 bases between. CDR3 sequence: CASSRPDSTDTQYF. Written as DNA, the CDR3 is TGTGCCAGCAGCCGGCCCGACAGCACAGATACGCAGTATTTT.

V gene TRBV7-2 combines with J gene TRBJ1-1; 7 bases map to TRBD1. This CDR3 has 14 residues. V lost 5 bases and J lost 3; bases outside the gene matches: 6. Germline lookup yields CDR1 SGHTA and CDR2 FQGNSA. In DNA form, the CDR3 reads TGTGCCAGCAGCCCGGGACAGAGGTACACTGAAGCTTTCTTT. Translating it yields CASSPGQRYTEAFF.

The V and J genes are TRBV28 and TRBJ1-2, with D tentatively TRBD1 (5 bases). The CDR3 extends over 14 amino acids. Trimming shortened V by 7 bases and J by 4 bases, and 16 bases separated the two germline ends. Per the germline V gene, CDR1 is MDHEN and CDR2 is SYDVKM. CDR3 sequence (DNA): TGTGCCAGCACCCCGGGCCCGGGGGGCTATGGCTACACCTTC. This gives the protein CASTPGPGGYGYTF.

The DNA for the CDR3 is TGTGCCAGCAGCTTAGGCCGGGTCCTAAAAAGCGAGCAGTACTTC. Protein: CASSLGRVLKSEQYF. The chain combines TRBV7-2 with TRBJ2-7; D gene uncertain. The V gene lost 1 base and the J gene lost 6 bases, with 16 bases spanning the gap. This CDR3 is built from 15 residues. Germline V CDR1 and CDR2: SGHTA, FQGNSA.

This sequence joins TRBV30 and TRBJ2-7; TRBD1 is a possible D gene (6 bases). Germline assignment: CDR1 GTSNPN and CDR2 SVGIG (reference sequence). Trimming pared 3 bases from V and 8 bases from J, leaving 14 bases between. CDR3 length equals 12 residues. The CDR3 reads CAWRNPGQQQYF. CDR3 sequence (DNA): TGTGCCTGGAGAAACCCCGGACAGCAGCAGTACTTC.

The CDR3 nucleotides are TGTGCCAGCAGCCCCCAGTCCGGCGATGGCTACACCTTC. It is translated as CASSPQSGDGYTF. The chain links TRBV4-2 to TRBJ1-2; D ambiguous. Germline V gene lookup returns CDR1 LGHNA and CDR2 YNFKEQ. Trimming pared 4 bases from V and 6 bases from J, leaving 12 bases between. The CDR3 is made up of 13 amino acids.